A single TCR beta chain is shown here with its context. Antigen: not known. In germline, CDR1 is SGHDN, CDR2 FVKESK. With V trimmed by 3 bases and J by 1 base, 5 bases remained unmatched. The CDR3 length is 15 residues. The entry originates in a study of cytomegalovirus exposure and HLA in healthy donors. The wider study: In terms of ancestry, the Caucasian-associated cluster contained roughly 81% of the approximately 380 genotyped donors. Study conclusions and caveats: Rarity characterized most TCR sequences, yet some public TCRs appeared in many donors. The study reported that TCR beta sequences accurately predicted HLA-A and HLA-B alleles in most subjects.

This cohort consisted of healthy bone marrow donors. This PCR relied on a set of 60 Vbeta primers and 13 Jbeta primers. Data came from immunoSEQ multiplex PCR; TCRdb stores just in-frame clones and leaves some out. The table includes 95,000 to 130,000 clones, 9.5% detected once. The TCR comes from a man in his thirties or forties in good health and CMV-seronegative. The material sequenced was PBMCs. The genes are TRBV14 and TRBJ2-7, with TRBD1 matching over 8 bases. CDR3 sequence reads: CASSQIQGASYEQYF. The CDR3 coding sequence is TGTGCCAGCAGCCAGATTCAGGGGGCGTCCTACGAGCAGTACTTC. Based on the CDR3 plus reference TRBV14 and TRBJ2-7, the full variable domain is EAGVTQFPSHSVIEKGQTVTLRCDPISGHDNLYWYRRVMGKEIKFLLHFVKESKQDESGMPNNRFLAERTGGTYSTLKVQPAELEDSGVYFCASSQIQGASYEQYFGPGTRLTVT.